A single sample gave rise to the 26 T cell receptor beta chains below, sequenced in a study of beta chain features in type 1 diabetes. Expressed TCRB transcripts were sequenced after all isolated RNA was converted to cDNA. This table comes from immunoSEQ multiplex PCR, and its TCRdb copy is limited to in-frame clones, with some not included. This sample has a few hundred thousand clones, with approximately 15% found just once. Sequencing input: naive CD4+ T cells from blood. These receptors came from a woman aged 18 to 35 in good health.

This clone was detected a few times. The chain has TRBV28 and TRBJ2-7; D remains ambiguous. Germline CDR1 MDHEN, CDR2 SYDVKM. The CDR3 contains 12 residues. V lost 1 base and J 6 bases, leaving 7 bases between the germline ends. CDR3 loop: CASSLSTGEQYF. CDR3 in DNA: TGTGCCAGCAGTTTATCCACCGGCGAGCAGTACTTC.

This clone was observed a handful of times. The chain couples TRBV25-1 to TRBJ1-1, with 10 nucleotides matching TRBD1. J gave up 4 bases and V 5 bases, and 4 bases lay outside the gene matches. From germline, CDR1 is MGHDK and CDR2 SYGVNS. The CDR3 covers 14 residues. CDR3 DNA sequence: TGTGCCAGCAGTCCGGACAGGGGGTTCACTGAAGCTTTCTTT. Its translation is CASSPDRGFTEAFF. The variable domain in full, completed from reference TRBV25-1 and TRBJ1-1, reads EADIYQTPRYLVIGTGKKITLECSQTMGHDKMYWYQQDPGMELHLIHYSYGVNSTEKGDLSSESTVSRIRTEHFPLTLESARPSHTSQYLCASSPDRGFTEAFFGQGTRLTVV.

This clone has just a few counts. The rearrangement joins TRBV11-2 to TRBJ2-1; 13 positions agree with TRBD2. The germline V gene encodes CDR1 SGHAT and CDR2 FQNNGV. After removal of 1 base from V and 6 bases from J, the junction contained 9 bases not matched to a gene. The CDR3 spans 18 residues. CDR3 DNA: TGTGCCAGCAGCTTAGTGGCGCCACTAGCGGGAGGGACCAATGAGCAGTTCTTC. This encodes CASSLVAPLAGGTNEQFF.

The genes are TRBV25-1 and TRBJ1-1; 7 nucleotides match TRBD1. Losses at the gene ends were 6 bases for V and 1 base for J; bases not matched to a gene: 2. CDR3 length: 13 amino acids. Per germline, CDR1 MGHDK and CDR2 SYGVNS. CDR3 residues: CASRGTENTEAFF. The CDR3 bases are TGTGCCAGCAGAGGGACAGAGAACACTGAAGCTTTCTTT.

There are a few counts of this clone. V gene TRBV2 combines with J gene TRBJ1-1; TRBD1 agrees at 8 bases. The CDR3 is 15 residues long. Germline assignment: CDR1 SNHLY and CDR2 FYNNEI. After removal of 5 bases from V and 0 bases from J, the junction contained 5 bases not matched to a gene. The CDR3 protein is CASSKNRGVNTEAFF. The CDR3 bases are TGTGCCAGCAGTAAAAACAGGGGGGTGAACACTGAAGCTTTCTTT.

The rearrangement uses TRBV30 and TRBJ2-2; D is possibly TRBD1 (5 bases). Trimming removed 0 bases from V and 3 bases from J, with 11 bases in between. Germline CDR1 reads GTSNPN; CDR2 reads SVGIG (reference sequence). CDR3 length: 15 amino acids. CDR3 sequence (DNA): TGTGCCTGGAGTGTAATGGGGCTGGACACCGGGGAGCTGTTTTTT. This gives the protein CAWSVMGLDTGELFF. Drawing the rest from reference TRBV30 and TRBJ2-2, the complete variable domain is SQTIHQWPATLVQPVGSPLSLECTVEGTSNPNLYWYRQAAGRGLQLLFYSVGIGQISSEVPQNLSASRPQDRQFILSSKKLLLSDSGFYLCAWSVMGLDTGELFFGEGSRLTVL.

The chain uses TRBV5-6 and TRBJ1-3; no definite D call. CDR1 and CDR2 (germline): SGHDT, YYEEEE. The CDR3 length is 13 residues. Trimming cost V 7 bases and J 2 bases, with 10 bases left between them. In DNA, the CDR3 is TGTGCCAGCCACATTTCAGCTGGAAACACCATATATTTT. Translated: CASHISAGNTIYF.

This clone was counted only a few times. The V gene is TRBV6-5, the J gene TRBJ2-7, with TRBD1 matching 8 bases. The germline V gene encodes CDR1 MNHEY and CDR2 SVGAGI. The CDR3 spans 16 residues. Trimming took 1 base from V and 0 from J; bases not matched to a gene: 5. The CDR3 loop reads CASSYYPGQDSYEQYF. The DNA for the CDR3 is TGTGCCAGCAGTTACTACCCGGGACAGGACTCCTACGAGCAGTACTTC.

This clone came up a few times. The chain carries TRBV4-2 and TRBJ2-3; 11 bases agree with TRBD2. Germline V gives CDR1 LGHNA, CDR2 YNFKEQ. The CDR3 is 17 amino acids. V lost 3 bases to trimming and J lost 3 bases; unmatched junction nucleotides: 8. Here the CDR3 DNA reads TGTGCCAGCAGCCACCCGACCGGGACTAGCGGTACAGATACGCAGTATTTT. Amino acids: CASSHPTGTSGTDTQYF.

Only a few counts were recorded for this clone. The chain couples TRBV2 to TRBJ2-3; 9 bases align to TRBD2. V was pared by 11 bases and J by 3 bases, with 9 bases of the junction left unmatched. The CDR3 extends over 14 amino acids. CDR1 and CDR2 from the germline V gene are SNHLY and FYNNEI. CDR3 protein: CASTGTSRTDTQYF. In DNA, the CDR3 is TGTGCCTCCACCGGGACTAGCAGAACAGATACGCAGTATTTT.

The CDR3 loop reads CASSQVRGRNTEAFF. CDR3 in DNA: TGTGCCAGCAGCCAAGTCCGCGGCCGGAACACTGAAGCTTTCTTT. The chain is built from TRBV4-2 and TRBJ1-1; D remains ambiguous. The CDR3 extends over 15 amino acids. Germline V CDR1 and CDR2: LGHNA, YNFKEQ. V was cut by 1 base and J by 1 base, with 10 bases left in between.

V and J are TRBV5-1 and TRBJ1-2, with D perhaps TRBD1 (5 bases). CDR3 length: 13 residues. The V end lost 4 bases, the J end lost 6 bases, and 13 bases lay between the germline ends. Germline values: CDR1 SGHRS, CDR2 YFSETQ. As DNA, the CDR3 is TGCGCCAGCAGCCCTCCAGGGTCGGATGGCTACACCTTC. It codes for CASSPPGSDGYTF.

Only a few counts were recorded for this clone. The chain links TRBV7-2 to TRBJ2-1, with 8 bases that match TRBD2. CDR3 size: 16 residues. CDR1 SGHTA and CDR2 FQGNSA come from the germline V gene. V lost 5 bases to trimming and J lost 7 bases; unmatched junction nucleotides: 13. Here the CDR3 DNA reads TGTGCCAGCAGCCGCTCCGGGGCGGGAGGTTTAAATGAGCAGTTCTTC. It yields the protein CASSRSGAGGLNEQFF.

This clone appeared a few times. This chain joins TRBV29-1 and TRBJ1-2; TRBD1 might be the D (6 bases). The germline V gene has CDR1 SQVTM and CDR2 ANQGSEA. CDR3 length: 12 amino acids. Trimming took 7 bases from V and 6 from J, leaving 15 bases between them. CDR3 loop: CSAGGRSDGYTF. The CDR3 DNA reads TGCAGCGCCGGGGGGCGCTCTGATGGCTACACCTTC.

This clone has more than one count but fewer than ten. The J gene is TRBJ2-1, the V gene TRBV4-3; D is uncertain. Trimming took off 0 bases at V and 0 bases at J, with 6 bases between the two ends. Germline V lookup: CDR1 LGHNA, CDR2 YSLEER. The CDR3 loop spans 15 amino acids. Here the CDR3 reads CASSQDTSSYNEQFF. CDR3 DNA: TGCGCCAGCAGCCAAGACACGAGCTCCTACAATGAGCAGTTCTTC.

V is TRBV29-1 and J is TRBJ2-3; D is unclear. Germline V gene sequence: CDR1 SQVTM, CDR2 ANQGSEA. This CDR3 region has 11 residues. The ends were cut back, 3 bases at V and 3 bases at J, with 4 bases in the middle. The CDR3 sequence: CSVDQTDTQYF. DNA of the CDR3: TGCAGCGTTGATCAGACAGATACGCAGTATTTT.

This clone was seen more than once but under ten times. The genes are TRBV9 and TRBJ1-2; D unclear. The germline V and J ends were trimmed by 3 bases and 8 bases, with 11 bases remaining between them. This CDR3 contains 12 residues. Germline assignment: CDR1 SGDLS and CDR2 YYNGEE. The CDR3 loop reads CASSDYLGGYTF. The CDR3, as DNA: TGTGCCAGCAGCGATTACTTGGGCGGCTACACCTTC.

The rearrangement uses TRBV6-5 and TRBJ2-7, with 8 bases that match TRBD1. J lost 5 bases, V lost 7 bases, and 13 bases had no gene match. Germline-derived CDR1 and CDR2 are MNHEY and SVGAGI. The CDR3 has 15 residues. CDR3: CASNLRRAGGHEQYF. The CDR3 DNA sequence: TGTGCCAGCAATTTGAGAAGGGCAGGGGGCCACGAGCAGTACTTC.

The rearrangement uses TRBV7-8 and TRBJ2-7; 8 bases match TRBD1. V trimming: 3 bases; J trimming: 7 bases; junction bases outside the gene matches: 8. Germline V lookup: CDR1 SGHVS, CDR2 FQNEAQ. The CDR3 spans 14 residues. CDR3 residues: CASSFTDRGREQYF. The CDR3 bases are TGTGCCAGCAGCTTTACTGACAGGGGTAGGGAGCAGTACTTC. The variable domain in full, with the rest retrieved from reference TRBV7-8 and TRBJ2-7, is GAGVSQSPRYKVAKRGQDVALRCDPISGHVSLFWYQQALGQGPEFLTYFQNEAQLDKSGLPSDRFFAERPEGSVSTLKIQRTQQEDSAVYLCASSFTDRGREQYFGPGTRLTVT.

CDR3 DNA: TGTGCCAGCTCCGGCGGCTATGGCTACACCTTC. Amino acid sequence: CASSGGYGYTF. The chain carries TRBV28 and TRBJ1-2; D remains ambiguous. V lost 8 bases, J lost 4 bases, and 8 bases lay in between. Germline V gene data show CDR1 as MDHEN and CDR2 as SYDVKM. CDR3 length equals 11 residues.

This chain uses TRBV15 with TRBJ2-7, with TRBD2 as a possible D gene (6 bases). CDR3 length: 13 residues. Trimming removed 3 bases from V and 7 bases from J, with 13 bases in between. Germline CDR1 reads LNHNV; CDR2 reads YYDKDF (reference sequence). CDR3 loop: CATSRGGPQEQYF. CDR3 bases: TGTGCCACCAGCAGGGGGGGACCTCAGGAGCAGTACTTC.

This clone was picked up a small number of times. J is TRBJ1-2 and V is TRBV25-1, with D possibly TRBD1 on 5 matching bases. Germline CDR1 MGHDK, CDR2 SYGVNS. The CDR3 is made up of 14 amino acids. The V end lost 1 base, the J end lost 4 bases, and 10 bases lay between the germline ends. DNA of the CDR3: TGTGCCAGCAGTGAATTTCAGGGCGGCTATGGCTACACCTTC. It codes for CASSEFQGGYGYTF.

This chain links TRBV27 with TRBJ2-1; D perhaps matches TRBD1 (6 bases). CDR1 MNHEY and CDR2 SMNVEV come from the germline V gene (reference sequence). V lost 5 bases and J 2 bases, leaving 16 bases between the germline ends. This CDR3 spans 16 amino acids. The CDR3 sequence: CASSQSPGDPYNEQFF. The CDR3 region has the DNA TGTGCCAGCAGTCAGTCCCCAGGGGACCCCTACAATGAGCAGTTCTTC.

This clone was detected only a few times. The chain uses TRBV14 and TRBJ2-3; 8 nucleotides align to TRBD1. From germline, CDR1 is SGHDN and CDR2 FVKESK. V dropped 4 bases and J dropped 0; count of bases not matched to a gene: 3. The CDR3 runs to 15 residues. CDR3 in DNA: TGTGCCAGCAGCCTCCGGGACAGGAGCACAGATACGCAGTATTTT. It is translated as CASSLRDRSTDTQYF.

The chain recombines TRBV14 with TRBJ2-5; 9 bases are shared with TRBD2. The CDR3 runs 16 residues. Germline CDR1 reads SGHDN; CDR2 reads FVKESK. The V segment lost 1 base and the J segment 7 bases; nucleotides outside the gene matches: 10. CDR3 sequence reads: CASSQGASGTLRTQYF. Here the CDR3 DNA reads TGTGCCAGCAGCCAAGGGGCTAGCGGGACTTTACGGACCCAGTACTTC.

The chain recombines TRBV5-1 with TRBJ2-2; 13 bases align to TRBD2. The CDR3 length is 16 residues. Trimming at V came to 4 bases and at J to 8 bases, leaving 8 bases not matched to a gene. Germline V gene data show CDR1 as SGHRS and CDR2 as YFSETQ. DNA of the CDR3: TGCGCCAGCAGCGAAGGACTAGCGGGAGTACGGGGGGAGCTGTTTTTT. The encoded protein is CASSEGLAGVRGELFF.